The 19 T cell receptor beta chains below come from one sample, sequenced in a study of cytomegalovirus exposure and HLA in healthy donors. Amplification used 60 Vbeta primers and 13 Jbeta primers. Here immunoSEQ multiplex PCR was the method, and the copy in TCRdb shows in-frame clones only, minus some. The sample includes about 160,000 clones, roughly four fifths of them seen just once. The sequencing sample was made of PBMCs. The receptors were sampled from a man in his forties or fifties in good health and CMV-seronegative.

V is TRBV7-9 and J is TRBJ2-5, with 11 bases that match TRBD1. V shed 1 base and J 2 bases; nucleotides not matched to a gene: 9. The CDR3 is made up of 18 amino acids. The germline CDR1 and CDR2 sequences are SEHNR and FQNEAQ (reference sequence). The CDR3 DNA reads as TGTGCCAGCAGCTTAGGGGGACAGGGGGTTCGTCCTCAAGAGACCCAGTACTTC. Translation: CASSLGGQGVRPQETQYF.

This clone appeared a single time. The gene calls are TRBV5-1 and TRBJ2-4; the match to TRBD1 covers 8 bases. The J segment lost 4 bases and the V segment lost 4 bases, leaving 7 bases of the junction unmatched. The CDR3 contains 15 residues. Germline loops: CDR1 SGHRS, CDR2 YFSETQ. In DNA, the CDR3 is TGCGCCAGCAGCCTTAGTACAGGGGGAAAAAACATTCAGTACTTC. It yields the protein CASSLSTGGKNIQYF. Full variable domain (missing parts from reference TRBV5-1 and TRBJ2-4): KAGVTQTPRYLIKTRGQQVTLSCSPISGHRSVSWYQQTPGQGLQFLFEYFSETQRNKGNFPGRFSGRQFSNSRSEMNVSTLELGDSALYLCASSLSTGGKNIQYFGAGTRLSVL.

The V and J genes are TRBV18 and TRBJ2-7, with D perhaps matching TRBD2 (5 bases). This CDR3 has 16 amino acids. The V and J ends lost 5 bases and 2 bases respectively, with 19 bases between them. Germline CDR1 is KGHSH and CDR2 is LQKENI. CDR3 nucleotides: TGTGCCAGCTCAGCCCAGACTCCTAGAGGGACCTACGAGCAGTACTTC. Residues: CASSAQTPRGTYEQYF.

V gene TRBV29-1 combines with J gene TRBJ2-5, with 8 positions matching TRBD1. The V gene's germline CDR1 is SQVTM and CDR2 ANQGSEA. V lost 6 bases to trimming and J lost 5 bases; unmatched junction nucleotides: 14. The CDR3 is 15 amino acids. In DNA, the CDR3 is TGCAGCGTCCGCGGGGTAGGCAGGGGGCGGGAGACCCAGTACTTC. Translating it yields CSVRGVGRGRETQYF.

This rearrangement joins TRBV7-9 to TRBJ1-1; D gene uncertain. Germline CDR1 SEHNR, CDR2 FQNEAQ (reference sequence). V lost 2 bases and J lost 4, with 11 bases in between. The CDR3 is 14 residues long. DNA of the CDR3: TGTGCCAGCAGCTTATTGGCGGGGAGCACTGAAGCTTTCTTT. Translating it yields CASSLLAGSTEAFF.

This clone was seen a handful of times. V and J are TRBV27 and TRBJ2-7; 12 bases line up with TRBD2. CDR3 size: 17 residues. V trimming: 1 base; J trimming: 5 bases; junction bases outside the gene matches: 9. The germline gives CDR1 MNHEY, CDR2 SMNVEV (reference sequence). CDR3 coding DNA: TGTGCCAGCAGTTTATACCTTCCTAGCGGGGGGGCCCACGAGCAGTACTTC. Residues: CASSLYLPSGGAHEQYF.

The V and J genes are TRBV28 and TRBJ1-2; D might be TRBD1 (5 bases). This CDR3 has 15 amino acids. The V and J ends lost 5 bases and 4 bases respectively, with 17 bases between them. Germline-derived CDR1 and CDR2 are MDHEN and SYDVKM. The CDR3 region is CASSPRSGRVYGYTF. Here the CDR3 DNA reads TGTGCCAGCAGTCCCAGATCGGGCAGGGTCTATGGCTACACCTTC.

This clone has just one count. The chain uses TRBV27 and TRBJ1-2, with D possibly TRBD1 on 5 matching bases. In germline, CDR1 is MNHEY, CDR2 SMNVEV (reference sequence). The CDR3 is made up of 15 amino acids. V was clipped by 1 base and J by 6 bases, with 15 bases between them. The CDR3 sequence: CASSLWGESANGYTF. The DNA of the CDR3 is TGTGCCAGCAGTTTATGGGGGGAATCGGCCAATGGCTACACCTTC.

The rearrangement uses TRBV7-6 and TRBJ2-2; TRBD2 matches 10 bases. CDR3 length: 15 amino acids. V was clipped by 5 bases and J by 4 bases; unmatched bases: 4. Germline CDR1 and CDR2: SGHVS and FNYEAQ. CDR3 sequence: CASSIRTSGTGELFF. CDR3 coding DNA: TGTGCCAGCAGCATTCGGACTAGCGGCACCGGGGAGCTGTTTTTT.

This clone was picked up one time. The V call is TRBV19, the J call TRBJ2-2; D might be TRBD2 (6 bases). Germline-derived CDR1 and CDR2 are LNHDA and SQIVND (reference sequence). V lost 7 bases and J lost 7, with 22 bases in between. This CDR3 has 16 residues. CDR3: CASTSSERVLVGELFF. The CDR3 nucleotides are TGTGCCAGTACCTCCAGCGAGCGGGTCCTTGTCGGGGAGCTGTTTTTT.

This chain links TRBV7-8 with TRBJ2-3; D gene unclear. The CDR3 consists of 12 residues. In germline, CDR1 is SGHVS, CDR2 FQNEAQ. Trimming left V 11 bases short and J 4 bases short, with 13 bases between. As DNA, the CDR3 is TGTGCCGTAACGCCTATGTCAGATACGCAGTATTTT. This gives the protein CAVTPMSDTQYF.

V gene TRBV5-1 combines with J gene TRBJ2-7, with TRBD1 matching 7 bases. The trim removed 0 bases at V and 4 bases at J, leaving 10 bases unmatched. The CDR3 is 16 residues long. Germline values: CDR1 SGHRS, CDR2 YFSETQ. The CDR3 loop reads CASSLVGDSLGYEQYF. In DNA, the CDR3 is TGCGCCAGCAGCTTGGTGGGGGACAGTCTTGGGTACGAGCAGTACTTC.

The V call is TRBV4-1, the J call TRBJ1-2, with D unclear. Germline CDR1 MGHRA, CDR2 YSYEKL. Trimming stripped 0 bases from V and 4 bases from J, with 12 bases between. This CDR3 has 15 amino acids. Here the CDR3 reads CASSQDQVGSYGYTF. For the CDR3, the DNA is TGCGCCAGCAGCCAAGATCAGGTGGGCTCCTATGGCTACACCTTC.

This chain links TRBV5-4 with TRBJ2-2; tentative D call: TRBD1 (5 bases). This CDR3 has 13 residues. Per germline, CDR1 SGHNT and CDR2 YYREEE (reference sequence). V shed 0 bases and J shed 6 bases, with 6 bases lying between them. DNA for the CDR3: TGTGCCAGCAGCTTGGGGGGCTCCGGGGAGCTGTTTTTT. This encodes CASSLGGSGELFF.

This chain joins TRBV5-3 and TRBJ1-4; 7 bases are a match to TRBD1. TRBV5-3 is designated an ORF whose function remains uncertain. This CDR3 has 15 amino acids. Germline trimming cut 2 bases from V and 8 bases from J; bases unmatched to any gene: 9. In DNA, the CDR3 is TGTGCCAGAAGCTTACGGGACAGACATGGGGAAAAACTGTTTTTT. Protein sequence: CARSLRDRHGEKLFF.

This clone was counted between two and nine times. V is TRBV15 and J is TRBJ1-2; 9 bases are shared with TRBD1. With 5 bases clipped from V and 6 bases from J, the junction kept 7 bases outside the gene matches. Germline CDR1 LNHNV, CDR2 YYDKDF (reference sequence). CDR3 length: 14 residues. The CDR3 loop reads CATSSRRTGDGYTF. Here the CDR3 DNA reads TGTGCCACCAGCTCCCGCAGGACAGGGGATGGCTACACCTTC. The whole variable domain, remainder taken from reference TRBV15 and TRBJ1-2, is DAMVIQNPRYQVTQFGKPVTLSCSQTLNHNVMYWYQQKSSQAPKLLFHYYDKDFNNEADTPDNFQSRRPNTSFCFLDIRSPGLGDTAMYLCATSSRRTGDGYTFGSGTRLTVV.

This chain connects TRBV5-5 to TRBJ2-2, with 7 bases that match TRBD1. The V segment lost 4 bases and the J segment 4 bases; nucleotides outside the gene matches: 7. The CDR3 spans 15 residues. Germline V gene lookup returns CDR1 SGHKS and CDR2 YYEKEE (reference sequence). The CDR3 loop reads CASSMRGLGTGELFF. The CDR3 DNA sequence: TGTGCCAGCAGCATGAGGGGGCTCGGCACCGGGGAGCTGTTTTTT.

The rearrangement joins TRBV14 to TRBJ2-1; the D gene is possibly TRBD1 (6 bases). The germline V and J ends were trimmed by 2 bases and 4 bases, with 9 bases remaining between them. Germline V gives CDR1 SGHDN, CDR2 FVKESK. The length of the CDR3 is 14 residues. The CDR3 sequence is CASSQMGAYNEQFF. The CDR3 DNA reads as TGTGCCAGCAGCCAAATGGGGGCGTACAATGAGCAGTTCTTC.

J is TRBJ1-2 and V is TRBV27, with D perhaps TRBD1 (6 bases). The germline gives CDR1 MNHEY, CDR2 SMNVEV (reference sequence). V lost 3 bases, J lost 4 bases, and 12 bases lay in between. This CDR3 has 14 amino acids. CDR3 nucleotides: TGTGCCAGCAGTTTGACAGGAGGACTCTATGGCTACACCTTC. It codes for CASSLTGGLYGYTF.